The 29 T cell receptor beta chains presented below share a single source sample, sequenced in a study of T cell responses to AZD1222 COVID-19 vaccine. TCRdb keeps only in-frame clones here, not all; method: immunoSEQ multiplex PCR. The table records 110,000 or so clones, 87% of them present only once. Sequenced here: peripheral blood, sampled on day 0 of AZD1222 vaccination. Every receptor here comes from an adult in good health.

This sequence joins TRBV18 and TRBJ1-1; D uncertain. Trimming took off 3 bases at V and 3 bases at J, with 5 bases between the two ends. CDR1 and CDR2 (germline): KGHSH, LQKENI. The CDR3 covers 12 residues. CDR3 DNA sequence: TGTGCCAGCTCACCCCAAGACACTGAAGCTTTCTTT. It yields the protein CASSPQDTEAFF.

V is TRBV6-1 and J is TRBJ1-5; the D gene is possibly TRBD1 (6 bases). CDR1 MNHNS and CDR2 SASEGT come from the germline V gene. The V end was cut by 1 base, the J end by 5 bases, with 9 bases between. CDR3 size: 14 residues. The CDR3 spells CASSEEAGDQPQHF. CDR3 in DNA: TGTGCCAGCAGTGAAGAGGCAGGGGATCAGCCCCAGCATTTT.

The chain carries TRBV4-3 and TRBJ1-2; 7 bases agree with TRBD1. Germline V CDR1 and CDR2: LGHNA, YSLEER. After removal of 1 base from V and 2 bases from J, the junction contained 4 bases not matched to a gene. This CDR3 comprises 15 residues. CDR3: CASSQVTGQNYGYTF. The CDR3 bases are TGCGCCAGCAGCCAAGTAACGGGACAGAACTATGGCTACACCTTC.

The CDR3 nucleotides read TGTGCCAGCAGTGACACTACTCGTCAGGGAACCCAGTACTTC. The encoded protein is CASSDTTRQGTQYF. This chain uses TRBV2 with TRBJ2-5; a possible D gene is TRBD1 (5 bases). Germline-derived CDR1 and CDR2 are SNHLY and FYNNEI. The CDR3 spans 14 residues. The V end lost 3 bases, the J end lost 8 bases, and 16 bases lay between the germline ends.

This chain joins TRBV6-6 and TRBJ2-7; possible D gene TRBD1, 5 bases. Germline CDR1 is MNHNY and CDR2 is SVGAGI (reference sequence). Trimming removed 5 bases from V and 3 bases from J, with 8 bases in between. CDR3 length: 12 amino acids. The CDR3 coding sequence is TGTGCCAGCAGTCAACAGGACTACGAGCAGTACTTC. Translating it yields CASSQQDYEQYF.

This chain uses TRBV27 with TRBJ1-1; TRBD1 might be the D (6 bases). Per germline, CDR1 MNHEY and CDR2 SMNVEV (reference sequence). Between the trimmed V and J ends, which lost 4 bases and 11 bases, there was a span of 14 bases. This CDR3 comprises 12 residues. The CDR3 DNA is TGTGCCAGCAGTTATAGCCAGGGGAAGGCTTTCTTT. It codes for CASSYSQGKAFF.

The chain links TRBV27 to TRBJ1-6; 8 bases map to TRBD1. The CDR3 is 16 residues long. V trimming: 1 base; J trimming: 8 bases; junction bases outside the gene matches: 7. CDR1 and CDR2 (germline): MNHEY, SMNVEV (reference sequence). This CDR3 is CASSLLATGGDSPLHF. The CDR3 coding sequence is TGTGCCAGCAGTTTATTGGCCACAGGGGGGGATTCACCCCTCCACTTT.

The V call is TRBV6-2 or TRBV6-3, the J call TRBJ2-2; 8 bases are a match to TRBD2. This CDR3 contains 16 residues. V lost 6 bases, J lost 0 bases, and 6 bases stayed unmatched. From germline, CDR1 is MNHEY and CDR2 SVGEGT. CDR3: CASSPAGGTNTGELFF. In nucleotides, the CDR3 is TGTGCCAGCAGCCCCGCGGGGGGAACGAACACCGGGGAGCTGTTTTTT.

The V gene is TRBV5-6, the J gene TRBJ1-1; a weak D match, TRBD1 (6 bases). Germline V lookup: CDR1 SGHDT, CDR2 YYEEEE. This CDR3 has 15 residues. V lost 0 bases, J lost 4 bases, and 13 bases lay in between. The CDR3 sequence: CASSLAGDQFTEAFF. The CDR3 DNA reads as TGTGCCAGCAGCTTGGCAGGGGACCAATTCACTGAAGCTTTCTTT. Supplemented by reference TRBV5-6 and TRBJ1-1, the full variable domain reads DAGVTQSPTHLIKTRGQQVTLRCSPKSGHDTVSWYQQALGQGPQFIFQYYEEEERQRGNFPDRFSGHQFPNYSSELNVNALLLGDSALYLCASSLAGDQFTEAFFGQGTRLTVV.

The V gene is TRBV4-2, the J gene TRBJ2-5; D is tentatively TRBD1 or TRBD2 (6 bases each). Trimming pared 3 bases from V and 4 bases from J, leaving 12 bases between. The CDR3 sequence is 14 residues long. Germline lookup yields CDR1 LGHNA and CDR2 YNFKEQ. The CDR3 region has the DNA TGTGCCAGCAGCCAGAACGGGGGCACAGAGACCCAGTACTTC. Amino acid sequence: CASSQNGGTETQYF.

Only one count was recorded for this clone. The gene calls are TRBV30 and TRBJ1-2, with D maybe TRBD1 (5 bases). Germline V gives CDR1 GTSNPN, CDR2 SVGIG (reference sequence). This CDR3 contains 15 residues. With 0 bases removed from V and 8 bases from J, the gap between germline ends came to 19 bases. The CDR3 region is CAWSVPEGIVWGYTF. The CDR3 DNA sequence: TGTGCCTGGAGTGTACCCGAGGGGATCGTTTGGGGCTACACCTTC.

The chain couples TRBV3-1 (or the pseudogene TRBV3-2) to TRBJ1-6, with a possible D match to TRBD1 (5 bases). The germline V gene encodes CDR1 LGHDT and CDR2 YNNKEL (reference sequence). The CDR3 totals 16 residues. V was trimmed by 3 bases and J by 7 bases, leaving 16 bases between them. The CDR3 region has the DNA TGTGCCAGCAGCCAGGACACGATAGTCAACAATTCACCCCTCCACTTT. It specifies CASSQDTIVNNSPLHF.

This chain links TRBV6-2 or TRBV6-3 with TRBJ1-5; the D gene is possibly TRBD1 (5 bases). The CDR3 sequence is 14 residues long. Between the trimmed V and J ends, which lost 2 bases and 7 bases, there was a span of 12 bases. Germline CDR1 reads MNHEY; CDR2 reads SVGEGT. Here the CDR3 reads CASSYREGYQPQHF. The CDR3 coding sequence is TGTGCCAGCAGTTACCGCGAGGGGTACCAGCCCCAGCATTTT.

The chain employs TRBV14 and TRBJ2-7; maybe TRBD2 (6 bases). The CDR3 has 14 residues. V dropped 5 bases and J dropped 5 bases, with 16 bases sitting between them. CDR1 and CDR2 (germline): SGHDN, FVKESK. CDR3 in amino acids: CASSLSGLTDEQYF. The CDR3 DNA is TGTGCCAGCAGCTTAAGTGGACTAACGGACGAGCAGTACTTC. Full variable domain (rest looked up from reference TRBV14 and TRBJ2-7): EAGVTQFPSHSVIEKGQTVTLRCDPISGHDNLYWYRRVMGKEIKFLLHFVKESKQDESGMPNNRFLAERTGGTYSTLKVQPAELEDSGVYFCASSLSGLTDEQYFGPGTRLTVT.

V usage is TRBV30 and J usage is TRBJ2-6, with D unclear. V lost 0 bases and J 4 bases, leaving 7 bases between the germline ends. The CDR3 consists of 14 residues. Germline lookup yields CDR1 GTSNPN and CDR2 SVGIG (reference sequence). In DNA, the CDR3 is TGTGCCTGGAGTGTCTTCAAAGGGGCCAACGTCCTGACTTTC. This sequence encodes CAWSVFKGANVLTF. The whole variable domain, filled in from reference TRBV30 and TRBJ2-6, reads SQTIHQWPATLVQPVGSPLSLECTVEGTSNPNLYWYRQAAGRGLQLLFYSVGIGQISSEVPQNLSASRPQDRQFILSSKKLLLSDSGFYLCAWSVFKGANVLTFGAGSRLTVL.

The chain is built from TRBV7-9 and TRBJ2-7; 7 nucleotides line up with TRBD1. Trimming at V came to 1 base and at J to 2 bases, leaving 5 bases not matched to a gene. The CDR3 contains 15 residues. CDR1 SEHNR and CDR2 FQNEAQ come from the germline V gene (reference sequence). The CDR3 loop is CASSLVTGFPYEQYF. CDR3 DNA: TGTGCCAGCAGCTTAGTGACAGGGTTCCCCTACGAGCAGTACTTC. The full variable domain, its missing parts supplied by reference TRBV7-9 and TRBJ2-7, is DTGVSQNPRHKITKRGQNVTFRCDPISEHNRLYWYRQTLGQGPEFLTYFQNEAQLEKSRLLSDRFSAERPKGSFSTLEIQRTEQGDSAMYLCASSLVTGFPYEQYFGPGTRLTVT.

This clone has only a few counts. The J gene is TRBJ1-1, the V gene TRBV19, with 7 bases lining up with TRBD1. CDR1 is LNHDA and CDR2 is SQIVND in the germline V gene (reference sequence). The junction had 11 bases not matched to a gene; V was cut back by 3 bases and J by 4 bases. This CDR3 comprises 16 residues. For the CDR3, the DNA is TGTGCCAGTAGTATCGAACAGGGGAAACGAGTCACTGAAGCTTTCTTT. Amino acids: CASSIEQGKRVTEAFF.

V gene TRBV5-4 combines with J gene TRBJ2-6, with D perhaps assigned TRBD1 or TRBD2 (6 bases each). V lost 4 bases, J lost 3 bases, and 20 bases lay in between. CDR3 length: 18 residues. Germline values: CDR1 SGHNT, CDR2 YYREEE (reference sequence). Written as DNA, the CDR3 is TGTGCCAGCAGCCAACGGGAGCAGGGGCTAGATGGGGCCAACGTCCTGACTTTC. It specifies CASSQREQGLDGANVLTF.

This clone was recorded only once. The CDR3 region has the DNA TGTGCCAGCAGTGTGCGGGACAGGGATTCCGGGGAGCTGTTTTTT. Translating gives CASSVRDRDSGELFF. The chain recombines TRBV6-4 with TRBJ2-2, with TRBD1 identical over 9 bases. The CDR3 spans 15 residues. Germline assignment: CDR1 MRHNA and CDR2 SNTAGT. The junction had 6 bases not matched to a gene; V was cut back by 4 bases and J by 6 bases.

The chain joins TRBV5-5 to TRBJ1-6, with TRBD1 matching over 8 bases. Per the germline V gene, CDR1 is SGHKS and CDR2 is YYEKEE (reference sequence). The CDR3 has 15 amino acids. Unmatched junction bases numbered 8, after V lost 2 bases and J lost 10 bases. CDR3 in amino acids: CASSFSTGVDSPLHF. The DNA of the CDR3 is TGTGCCAGCAGCTTTTCGACAGGGGTTGACTCACCCCTCCACTTT.

The rearrangement uses TRBV5-1 and TRBJ1-4; 7 positions agree with TRBD1. After removal of 4 bases from V and 4 bases from J, the junction contained 7 bases not matched to a gene. The CDR3 has 15 residues. Germline-derived CDR1 and CDR2 are SGHRS and YFSETQ. This chain's CDR3 is CASSETGIGNEKLFF. The CDR3 DNA sequence: TGCGCCAGCAGCGAGACAGGGATAGGTAATGAAAAACTGTTTTTT.

The rearrangement joins TRBV5-1 to TRBJ2-3; tentatively, D is TRBD1 or TRBD2 (5 bases each). With 3 bases removed from V and 4 bases from J, the gap between germline ends came to 15 bases. Germline loops: CDR1 SGHRS, CDR2 YFSETQ. CDR3 length equals 15 residues. As DNA, the CDR3 is TGCGCCAGCAGCTGGCCGAGACAGAGGGCAGATACGCAGTATTTT. It encodes CASSWPRQRADTQYF.

J is TRBJ1-1 and V is TRBV5-1, with TRBD1 matching 11 bases. There are 16 residues in the CDR3. Germline CDR1 is SGHRS and CDR2 is YFSETQ. With 2 bases clipped from V and 1 base from J, the junction kept 4 bases outside the gene matches. The CDR3 DNA follows: TGCGCCAGCAGCTTTGGACAGGGGGCTGGGAACACTGAAGCTTTCTTT. Protein product: CASSFGQGAGNTEAFF.

The V gene is TRBV19, the J gene TRBJ2-1, with 7 bases lining up with TRBD1. The CDR3 covers 18 residues. Germline CDR1 is LNHDA and CDR2 is SQIVND (reference sequence). Trimming at V came to 8 bases and at J to 1 base, leaving 17 bases not matched to a gene. The CDR3 here is CASFPGQTYFLSYNEQFF. CDR3 bases: TGTGCCAGTTTCCCGGGACAGACTTACTTTTTGTCCTACAATGAGCAGTTCTTC.

The genes are TRBV2 and TRBJ2-2, with 10 bases that match TRBD1. Trimming at V came to 6 bases and at J to 6 bases, leaving 10 bases not matched to a gene. The CDR3 extends over 16 amino acids. Germline values: CDR1 SNHLY, CDR2 FYNNEI. The CDR3 loop is CASRVTGTGVAGELFF. In DNA, the CDR3 is TGTGCCAGCAGAGTTACCGGGACAGGGGTCGCCGGGGAGCTGTTTTTT.

The chain employs TRBV30 and TRBJ1-4; possibly TRBD1 for D (6 bases). CDR3 size: 15 residues. V was pared by 2 bases and J by 6 bases, with 16 bases between. Per germline, CDR1 GTSNPN and CDR2 SVGIG (reference sequence). CDR3 bases: TGTGCCTGGAGTCAAGACGGACAGATCCATGAAAAACTGTTTTTT. Amino acid sequence: CAWSQDGQIHEKLFF.

The chain employs TRBV28 and TRBJ2-7; D possibly corresponds to TRBD2 (6 bases). The ends were cut back, 7 bases at V and 2 bases at J, with 21 bases in the middle. The V gene's germline CDR1 is MDHEN and CDR2 SYDVKM. The CDR3 has 16 amino acids. CDR3 bases: TGTGCCAGCACTATAGAGGAGGGCTCACAAACCTACGAGCAGTACTTC. The encoded protein is CASTIEEGSQTYEQYF.

V is TRBV19 and J is TRBJ2-7; D may be TRBD1 (6 bases). Per the germline V gene, CDR1 is LNHDA and CDR2 is SQIVND (reference sequence). Trimming took 5 bases from V and 1 from J, leaving 12 bases between them. This CDR3 is 14 amino acids long. CDR3 amino acids: CASSAQGSSYEQYF. CDR3 coding DNA: TGTGCCAGTAGTGCACAGGGATCATCCTACGAGCAGTACTTC.

The rearrangement joins TRBV27 to TRBJ2-7, with TRBD2 matching over 8 bases. V trimming: 6 bases; J trimming: 1 base; junction bases outside the gene matches: 11. Looked up from germline, CDR1 is MNHEY and CDR2 is SMNVEV (reference sequence). This CDR3 comprises 16 residues. The CDR3 reads CASRPQGTRASYEQYF. CDR3 bases: TGTGCCAGCAGGCCTCAAGGGACTAGGGCGTCCTACGAGCAGTACTTC.